This T cell receptor (beta chain) came from a study of response to subunit inactivated influenza vaccine. TCRdb called the RT-PCR reads again in MiXCR, with one record for every CDR3 protein. The sample includes fewer than 700,000 distinct CDR3 sequences, over 10% of them seen just once. Germline loops: CDR1 WSHSY, CDR2 SAAADI. CDR3 length: 14 amino acids. Trimming took 10 bases from V and 0 from J, leaving 13 bases between them. This TCR came from a man aged 50 or older who received an inactivated influenza vaccine. The rearrangement links TRBV10-2 to TRBJ2-1, with D maybe TRBD2 (7 bases). Sample: PBMCs from blood, taken 40 to 50 days after vaccination. CDR3 DNA sequence: TGCGCCACCGGGGGGCCAAGCTCCTACAATGAGCAGTTCTTC. Its protein is CATGGPSSYNEQFF.